What follows describes a single T cell receptor beta chain. What it binds is not known. Method: immunoSEQ multiplex PCR; TCRdb's copy keeps in-frame clones and lacks some. The repertoire holds just over 2,000,000 clones, roughly 94% seen once, with about 0.13% in the top ten. The data derive from a study of shared clonotypes between healthy human individuals. On the study more broadly: Three plates were used per donor for CD4 naive, three for CD4 memory, two for CD8 naive and one for CD8 memory.

CD45RA+ naive and CD45RA-negative memory subsets were separated from CD4+ cells. V gave up 1 base and J gave up 12 bases; unmatched junction bases: 9. This CDR3 region has 14 residues. CDR1 and CDR2 (germline): LGHNA, YSLEER. General study results and limits: The four-donor shared clonotypes exceeded non-shared clonotypes in generation probability, with non-shared ones scoring lower.

The receptor comes from a man aged 18 to 30 in good health. V gene TRBV4-3 combines with J gene TRBJ2-1; 7 bases map to TRBD2. The sample consisted of naive CD4+ T cells sorted from blood. The sample's subset: CD45RA+ positively selected. CDR3 in amino acids: CASSQGERGLRQFF. For the CDR3, the DNA is TGCGCCAGCAGCCAAGGAGAGCGGGGCTTACGGCAGTTCTTC.